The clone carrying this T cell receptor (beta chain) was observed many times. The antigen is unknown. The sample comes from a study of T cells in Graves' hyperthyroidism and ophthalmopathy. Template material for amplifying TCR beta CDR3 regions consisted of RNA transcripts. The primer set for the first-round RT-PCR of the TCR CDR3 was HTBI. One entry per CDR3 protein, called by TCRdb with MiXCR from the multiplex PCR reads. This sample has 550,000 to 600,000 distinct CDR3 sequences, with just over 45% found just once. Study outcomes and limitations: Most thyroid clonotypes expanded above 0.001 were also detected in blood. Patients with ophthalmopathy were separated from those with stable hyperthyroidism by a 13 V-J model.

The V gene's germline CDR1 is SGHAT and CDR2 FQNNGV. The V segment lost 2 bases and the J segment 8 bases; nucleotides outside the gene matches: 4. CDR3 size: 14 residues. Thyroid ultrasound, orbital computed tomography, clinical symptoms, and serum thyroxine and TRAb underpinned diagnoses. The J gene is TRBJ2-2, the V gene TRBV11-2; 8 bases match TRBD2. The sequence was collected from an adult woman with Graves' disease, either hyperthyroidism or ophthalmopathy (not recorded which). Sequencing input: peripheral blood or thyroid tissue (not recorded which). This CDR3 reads CASSLSGRRGELFF. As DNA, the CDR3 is TGTGCCAGCAGCTTAAGCGGGAGAAGGGGGGAGCTGTTTTTT.